Given below is one T cell receptor beta chain in context. This sample is drawn from a study of blood T cell repertoires in COVID-19. CDR1 is LGHNA and CDR2 is YNFKEQ in the germline V gene. V lost 2 bases and J lost 4; bases outside the gene matches: 7. The CDR3 extends over 15 amino acids. As processed by the authors: How many nucleated cells were present was estimated from reference gene primer amplification. Assay used: immunoSEQ multiplex PCR; TCRdb lists only in-frame clones, some missing. The DNA was the basis for D and trimming; V, J and clone size are from that table. The sample carries approximately 150,000 clones, around 84% recorded once.

The clonotype was recovered from a woman in her fifties or sixties with COVID-19, enrolled during active disease. The chain combines TRBV4-2 with TRBJ1-2, with 7 nucleotides matching TRBD1. Sequenced: peripheral blood. CDR3 region: CASSQRTGVPYGYTF. The CDR3 bases are TGTGCCAGCAGCCAACGTACAGGGGTTCCCTATGGCTACACCTTC.